The rows below give T cell receptor beta chains drawn from one sample of a study of blood T cell repertoires in COVID-19. Here immunoSEQ multiplex PCR was the method, and the copy in TCRdb shows in-frame clones only, minus some. The sample includes about 300,000 clones, roughly 85% of them seen just once. The sample comprised PBMCs or T cells enriched from blood (not recorded which). The source of these receptors is a woman in her 30s who had been exposed to COVID-19. The CDR3 runs from the conserved cysteine through the conserved F or W. A D gene is named only where the DNA matches it firmly. For some rows the clone size is stated as once, few or many, or as a class when expanded; others skip it.

J: TRBJ1-4
size: .
D: TRBD1
V: TRBV29-1
CDR3: CSVQGTGWGEKLFF
DNA: TGCAGCGTACAAGGGACAGGGTGGGGGGAAAAACTGTTTTTT

J: TRBJ1-2
size: .
D: .
V: TRBV5-1
CDR3: CASSLEGVDGYTF
DNA: TGCGCCAGCAGCTTGGAGGGGGTGGATGGCTACACCTTC

J: TRBJ2-2
size: .
D: .
V: TRBV14
CDR3: CASSQVPLSSGGTGELFF
DNA: TGTGCCAGCAGCCAAGTCCCGCTTTCCAGCGGCGGGACCGGGGAGCTGTTTTTT

J: TRBJ1-6
size: .
D: TRBD1
V: TRBV28
CDR3: CASNGAGGGSPLHF
DNA: TGTGCCAGCAACGGGGCAGGGGGCGGTTCACCCCTCCACTTT

J: TRBJ2-1
size: .
D: .
V: TRBV7-3
CDR3: CASSDPTGSDEQFF
DNA: TGTGCCAGCAGCGACCCCACAGGGTCAGATGAGCAGTTCTTC

J: TRBJ1-1
size: few
D: TRBD1
V: TRBV27
CDR3: CASSSGTGYSPEAFF
DNA: TGTGCCAGCAGTTCGGGGACAGGTTATTCCCCTGAAGCTTTCTTT

J: TRBJ2-2
size: .
D: TRBD1
V: TRBV5-1
CDR3: CASSFRDSSGGELFF
DNA: TGCGCCAGCAGCTTTCGGGACAGTTCTGGCGGGGAGCTGTTTTTT

J: TRBJ2-5
size: .
D: TRBD1
V: TRBV30
CDR3: CAWTQGAKTQYF
DNA: TGTGCCTGGACTCAGGGGGCGAAGACCCAGTACTTC

J: TRBJ2-5
size: .
D: TRBD2
V: TRBV7-2
CDR3: CASSLAGSGGLETQYF
DNA: TGTGCCAGCAGCTTAGCGGGAAGCGGGGGTCTAGAGACCCAGTACTTC

J: TRBJ2-3
size: .
D: TRBD2
V: TRBV18
CDR3: CASSPYIAGGVADTQYF
DNA: TGTGCCAGCTCACCATATATAGCGGGAGGAGTGGCAGATACGCAGTATTTT

J: TRBJ1-2
size: .
D: TRBD1
V: TRBV4-3
CDR3: CASSIETGGLANYGYTF
DNA: TGCGCCAGCAGCATAGAGACAGGGGGGCTTGCTAACTATGGCTACACCTTC

J: TRBJ2-3
size: .
D: .
V: TRBV11-3
CDR3: CASSLGGTRTDTQYF
DNA: TGTGCCAGCAGCTTGGGCGGGACTCGCACAGATACGCAGTATTTT

J: TRBJ1-3
size: .
D: .
V: TRBV29-1
CDR3: CSAGAGRNTIYF
DNA: TGCAGCGCTGGGGCAGGGCGAAACACCATATATTTT

J: TRBJ2-5
size: few
D: TRBD2
V: TRBV2
CDR3: CASSGGLAGGETQYF
DNA: TGTGCCAGCAGTGGAGGACTAGCGGGAGGGGAGACCCAGTACTTC

J: TRBJ1-3
size: .
D: .
V: TRBV7-2
CDR3: CASSLGDRKYTIYF
DNA: TGTGCCAGCAGCTTGGGAGACCGAAAATACACCATATATTTT

J: TRBJ2-3
size: .
D: TRBD2
V: TRBV3-1/TRBV3-2
CDR3: CASSQGGLAGSRTQYF
DNA: TGTGCCAGCAGCCAGGGGGGACTAGCGGGGAGCCGGACGCAGTATTTT

J: TRBJ2-2
size: .
D: .
V: TRBV2
CDR3: CASSVRVGVTGELFF
DNA: TGTGCCAGCAGTGTTAGAGTAGGGGTCACCGGGGAGCTGTTTTTT

J: TRBJ2-1
size: .
D: TRBD2
V: TRBV11-3
CDR3: CASSLTGTNNEQFF
DNA: TGTGCCAGCAGCTTGACCGGGACTAACAATGAGCAGTTCTTC

J: TRBJ2-2
size: .
D: TRBD2
V: TRBV20-1
CDR3: CSASGLSGRATGELFF
DNA: TGCAGTGCTAGTGGACTTAGCGGGAGGGCCACCGGGGAGCTGTTTTTT

J: TRBJ1-2
size: .
D: TRBD1
V: TRBV6-2/TRBV6-3
CDR3: CASSLPGQGYYGYTF
DNA: TGTGCCAGCAGCCTCCCCGGACAGGGGTACTATGGCTACACCTTC

J: TRBJ1-4
size: once
D: TRBD1
V: TRBV15
CDR3: CATSGVRTGESEKLFF
DNA: TGTGCCACCAGCGGTGTCAGGACAGGGGAGAGTGAAAAACTGTTTTTT

J: TRBJ1-5
size: .
D: TRBD1
V: TRBV5-5
CDR3: CASSSGQGSVHQPQHF
DNA: TGTGCCAGCAGCTCCGGACAGGGGAGCGTGCATCAGCCCCAGCATTTT

J: TRBJ2-1
size: .
D: TRBD1
V: TRBV19
CDR3: CASSIQGDNEQFF
DNA: TGTGCCAGTAGTATCCAGGGGGACAATGAGCAGTTCTTC

J: TRBJ2-2
size: .
D: .
V: TRBV9
CDR3: CASTVHGGASNTGELFF
DNA: TGTGCCAGCACTGTCCATGGGGGGGCCTCGAACACCGGGGAGCTGTTTTTT

J: TRBJ1-5
size: .
D: .
V: TRBV19
CDR3: CASNFWGRRASWHF
DNA: TGTGCCAGTAATTTTTGGGGGAGGAGGGCGAGTTGGCATTTT

J: TRBJ2-5
size: .
D: .
V: TRBV4-1
CDR3: CASSQEGIRKETQYF
DNA: TGCGCCAGCAGCCAAGAGGGCATCCGTAAAGAGACCCAGTACTTC

J: TRBJ2-7
size: .
D: TRBD2
V: TRBV4-1
CDR3: CASSQDIPSGSLRGLSEQYF
DNA: TGCGCCAGCAGCCAAGATATACCCAGCGGGAGTCTCAGAGGGCTAAGCGAGCAGTACTTC

J: TRBJ2-1
size: once
D: .
V: TRBV6-1
CDR3: CASSEQVTSWYEQFF
DNA: TGTGCCAGCAGTGAACAAGTGACTTCCTGGTATGAGCAGTTCTTC

J: TRBJ2-1
size: once
D: TRBD2
V: TRBV7-2
CDR3: CASSVTSGGVISHEQFF
DNA: TGTGCCAGCAGCGTGACTAGCGGGGGGGTAATAAGTCATGAGCAGTTCTTC

J: TRBJ1-4
size: .
D: .
V: TRBV10-2
CDR3: CASSESTRQSATNEKLFF
DNA: TGCGCCAGCAGTGAGTCGACGCGACAGAGTGCAACTAATGAAAAACTGTTTTTT

J: TRBJ1-3
size: few
D: .
V: TRBV6-5
CDR3: CASSVSAEGNTIYF
DNA: TGTGCCAGCAGCGTCTCGGCGGAGGGAAACACCATATATTTT

J: TRBJ2-3
size: .
D: TRBD2
V: TRBV11-2
CDR3: CASSQAGRYTDTQYF
DNA: TGTGCCAGCAGTCAAGCGGGAAGGTACACAGATACGCAGTATTTT

J: TRBJ2-2
size: .
D: TRBD1
V: TRBV9
CDR3: CASSVEGQGNTGELFF
DNA: TGTGCCAGCAGCGTAGAGGGACAGGGTAACACCGGGGAGCTGTTTTTT

J: TRBJ1-1
size: .
D: .
V: TRBV9
CDR3: CASSVGSPGISSREYSEAFF
DNA: TGTGCCAGCAGCGTAGGCTCTCCAGGGATCTCCTCGAGAGAGTACTCTGAAGCTTTCTTT

J: TRBJ2-5
size: .
D: TRBD1
V: TRBV4-2
CDR3: CASSRSQDRKETQYF
DNA: TGTGCCAGCAGCCGAAGTCAGGACAGGAAAGAGACCCAGTACTTC